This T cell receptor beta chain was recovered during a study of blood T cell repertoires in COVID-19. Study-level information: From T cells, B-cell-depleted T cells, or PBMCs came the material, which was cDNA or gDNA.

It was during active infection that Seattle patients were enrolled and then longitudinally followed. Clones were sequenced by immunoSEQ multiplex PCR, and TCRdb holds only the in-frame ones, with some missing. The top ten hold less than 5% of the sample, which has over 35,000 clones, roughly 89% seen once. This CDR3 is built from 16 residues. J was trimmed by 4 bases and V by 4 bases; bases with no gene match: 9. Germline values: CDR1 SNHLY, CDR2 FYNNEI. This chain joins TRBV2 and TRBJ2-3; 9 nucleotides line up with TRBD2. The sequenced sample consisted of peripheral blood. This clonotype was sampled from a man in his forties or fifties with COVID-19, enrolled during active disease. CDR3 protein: CASSASAGGIADTQYF. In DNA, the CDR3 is TGTGCCAGCAGTGCTTCAGCGGGGGGTATCGCAGATACGCAGTATTTT.